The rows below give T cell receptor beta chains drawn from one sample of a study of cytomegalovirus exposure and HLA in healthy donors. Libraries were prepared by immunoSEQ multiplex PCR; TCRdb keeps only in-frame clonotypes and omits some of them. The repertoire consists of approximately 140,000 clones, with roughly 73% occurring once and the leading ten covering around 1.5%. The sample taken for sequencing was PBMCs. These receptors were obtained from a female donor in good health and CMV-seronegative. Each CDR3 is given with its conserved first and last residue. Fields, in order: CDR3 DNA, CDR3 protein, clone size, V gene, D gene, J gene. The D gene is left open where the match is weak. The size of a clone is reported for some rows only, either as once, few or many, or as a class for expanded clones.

CDR3nt: TGTGCCAGCACCGGAGAGACCCAGTACTTC
CDR3aa: CASTGETQYF
abundance: once
v_gene: TRBV5-5
d_gene: .
j_gene: TRBJ2-5

CDR3nt: TGTGCCAGCAGTGAATTGGCGGGGGGGCCTTACATTCAGTACTTC
CDR3aa: CASSELAGGPYIQYF
abundance: .
v_gene: TRBV6-1
d_gene: TRBD2
j_gene: TRBJ2-4

CDR3nt: TGTGCCAGTAGTATAGCGTCGGCCAGGGAGGGTTTTGGCTACACCTTC
CDR3aa: CASSIASAREGFGYTF
abundance: .
v_gene: TRBV19
d_gene: .
j_gene: TRBJ1-2

CDR3nt: TGTGCCAGCTCTTGGGGCCCATCGAACACCGGGGAGCTGTTTTTT
CDR3aa: CASSWGPSNTGELFF
abundance: .
v_gene: TRBV2
d_gene: .
j_gene: TRBJ2-2

CDR3nt: TGTGCCAGCACCCTCGGACAGGGGGGACCGTTCTTC
CDR3aa: CASTLGQGGPFF
abundance: .
v_gene: TRBV28
d_gene: TRBD1
j_gene: TRBJ2-1

CDR3nt: TGTGCCAGCTCACCTTACGTAGCGGACCCCTACAATGAGCAGTTCTTC
CDR3aa: CASSPYVADPYNEQFF
abundance: .
v_gene: TRBV18
d_gene: .
j_gene: TRBJ2-1

CDR3nt: TGTGCCAGCAGCGTACAGGGTAACTACGAGCAGTACTTC
CDR3aa: CASSVQGNYEQYF
abundance: .
v_gene: TRBV2
d_gene: .
j_gene: TRBJ2-7

CDR3nt: TGTGCCACCAGGGAAGAGGGGGCCTGGGAGCAGTACTTC
CDR3aa: CATREEGAWEQYF
abundance: few
v_gene: TRBV15
d_gene: TRBD1
j_gene: TRBJ2-7

CDR3nt: TGTGCCACCAGCAGAGAGACTCGGCGGCTAGCGGGAGGCGAGCAGTTCTTC
CDR3aa: CATSRETRRLAGGEQFF
abundance: once
v_gene: TRBV15
d_gene: TRBD2
j_gene: TRBJ2-1

CDR3nt: TGTGCCAGCAGTTTAAGGCTAGCCGGTATGGATGAGCAGTTCTTC
CDR3aa: CASSLRLAGMDEQFF
abundance: .
v_gene: TRBV27
d_gene: .
j_gene: TRBJ2-1

CDR3nt: TGTGCCAGCAGTGATCGATTTGGGACAGCGAACACTGAAGCTTTCTTT
CDR3aa: CASSDRFGTANTEAFF
abundance: .
v_gene: TRBV6-1
d_gene: TRBD1
j_gene: TRBJ1-1

CDR3nt: TGTGCCAGCAGCCCCCAAGTAGCAGAGACCCAGTACTTC
CDR3aa: CASSPQVAETQYF
abundance: .
v_gene: TRBV7-3
d_gene: .
j_gene: TRBJ2-5

CDR3nt: TGTGCCAGCAGTTACGGGACAGTCACCGGGGAGCTGTTTTTT
CDR3aa: CASSYGTVTGELFF
abundance: few
v_gene: TRBV6-6
d_gene: TRBD1
j_gene: TRBJ2-2

CDR3nt: TGTGCCAGCAGTGAAAGTGAGACTAGCGGGAGGGCCCTGAACTTC
CDR3aa: CASSESETSGRALNF
abundance: .
v_gene: TRBV2
d_gene: TRBD2
j_gene: TRBJ2-4

CDR3nt: TGTGCCAGTGGGTGGCTCCTCGACAGGGGGCTAAATCAGCCCCAGCATTTT
CDR3aa: CASGWLLDRGLNQPQHF
abundance: .
v_gene: TRBV19
d_gene: TRBD1
j_gene: TRBJ1-5

CDR3nt: TGTGCCAGCAGCTTAAAGGGGAAAAGGGAGACCCAGTACTTC
CDR3aa: CASSLKGKRETQYF
abundance: .
v_gene: TRBV7-6
d_gene: .
j_gene: TRBJ2-5

CDR3nt: TGTGCCACCAGCAGAGATAGAGTGGTTAATTCACCCCTCCACTTT
CDR3aa: CATSRDRVVNSPLHF
abundance: once
v_gene: TRBV15
d_gene: .
j_gene: TRBJ1-6

CDR3nt: TGTGCCACCAGCAGACCGGGACAGGAGACCTACGAGCAGTACTTC
CDR3aa: CATSRPGQETYEQYF
abundance: .
v_gene: TRBV15
d_gene: TRBD1
j_gene: TRBJ2-7

CDR3nt: TGTGCCAGCAGCGGAGGAGCGGGCAGAAACACTGAAGCTTTCTTT
CDR3aa: CASSGGAGRNTEAFF
abundance: .
v_gene: TRBV9
d_gene: .
j_gene: TRBJ1-1

CDR3nt: TGTGCCAGCAGTGTAGAGGTCTATGGCTACACCTTC
CDR3aa: CASSVEVYGYTF
abundance: .
v_gene: TRBV6-5
d_gene: .
j_gene: TRBJ1-2

CDR3nt: TGTGCCAGCAGTGATGGAAGCGGGAGGGGTAATGAGCAGTTCTTC
CDR3aa: CASSDGSGRGNEQFF
abundance: .
v_gene: TRBV25-1
d_gene: TRBD2
j_gene: TRBJ2-1

CDR3nt: TGCGCCAGCAGCAAGACCGGGACTCCAGGCTCTGGAAACACCATATATTTT
CDR3aa: CASSKTGTPGSGNTIYF
abundance: .
v_gene: TRBV10-1
d_gene: .
j_gene: TRBJ1-3

CDR3nt: TGTGCCAGCAGCCCAAGGGGAGGTGGGCAGGACACTGAAGCTTTCTTT
CDR3aa: CASSPRGGGQDTEAFF
abundance: .
v_gene: TRBV7-6
d_gene: .
j_gene: TRBJ1-1

CDR3nt: TGTGCCAGCAGCGGACTAGCGGAGCCGGAGACCCAGTACTTC
CDR3aa: CASSGLAEPETQYF
abundance: .
v_gene: TRBV27
d_gene: TRBD2
j_gene: TRBJ2-5

CDR3nt: TGTGCCAGCAGCACCAGACTAGCGGGGGGTTACGAGCAGTACTTC
CDR3aa: CASSTRLAGGYEQYF
abundance: .
v_gene: TRBV11-2
d_gene: TRBD2
j_gene: TRBJ2-7

CDR3nt: TGTGCCAGCAGCGTAGGCCCTCGACTAGCGGGAGTATTTAATGAGCAGTTCTTC
CDR3aa: CASSVGPRLAGVFNEQFF
abundance: once
v_gene: TRBV9
d_gene: TRBD2
j_gene: TRBJ2-1

CDR3nt: TGTGCCAGCAGCTTTGCCCCGGGACAGGGAGACGATCAGCCCCAGCATTTT
CDR3aa: CASSFAPGQGDDQPQHF
abundance: .
v_gene: TRBV7-8
d_gene: TRBD1
j_gene: TRBJ1-5

CDR3nt: TGTGCCACCAGCAGAGGTCGGGAGGGGATGGGTCAGCCCCAGCATTTT
CDR3aa: CATSRGREGMGQPQHF
abundance: .
v_gene: TRBV15
d_gene: .
j_gene: TRBJ1-5

CDR3nt: TGTGCCAGCAGCTTCACAGGGTACGACTATGGCTACACCTTC
CDR3aa: CASSFTGYDYGYTF
abundance: once
v_gene: TRBV7-8
d_gene: .
j_gene: TRBJ1-2

CDR3nt: TGCAGCGTGCGGGCAGGGGGCGAGCAGTACTTC
CDR3aa: CSVRAGGEQYF
abundance: .
v_gene: TRBV29-1
d_gene: TRBD1
j_gene: TRBJ2-7

CDR3nt: TGTGCTAGCAGCTCCGAGGGTAGCGGGAGGGGTGAGCAGTTCTTC
CDR3aa: CASSSEGSGRGEQFF
abundance: .
v_gene: TRBV7-7
d_gene: TRBD2
j_gene: TRBJ2-1

CDR3nt: TGTGCCAGCAGCTTAGGTCAGGGGGCGGCCAAAAACATTCAGTACTTC
CDR3aa: CASSLGQGAAKNIQYF
abundance: .
v_gene: TRBV7-9
d_gene: TRBD1
j_gene: TRBJ2-4

CDR3nt: TGTGCCAGCAGTTACCTCCTCGGCGTGGAGCAGTACTTC
CDR3aa: CASSYLLGVEQYF
abundance: .
v_gene: TRBV6-5
d_gene: .
j_gene: TRBJ2-5

CDR3nt: TGTGCTAGTGGTTCAGGACTAGCGGGAGGTGAGCAGTTCTTC
CDR3aa: CASGSGLAGGEQFF
abundance: .
v_gene: TRBV12-5
d_gene: TRBD2
j_gene: TRBJ2-1

CDR3nt: TGTGCCAGCAGTTTATACCCGGGACAGGGGAGAATGAACACTGAAGCTTTCTTT
CDR3aa: CASSLYPGQGRMNTEAFF
abundance: .
v_gene: TRBV27
d_gene: TRBD1
j_gene: TRBJ1-1

CDR3nt: TGTGCCAGCGCCGCAGGGGGCTGGGGAGAGACCCAGTACTTC
CDR3aa: CASAAGGWGETQYF
abundance: .
v_gene: TRBV6-1
d_gene: TRBD1
j_gene: TRBJ2-5

CDR3nt: TGTGCCAGCAGCTTGGTACAGAGAGAAGAGACCCAGTACTTC
CDR3aa: CASSLVQREETQYF
abundance: .
v_gene: TRBV5-5
d_gene: .
j_gene: TRBJ2-5

CDR3nt: TGTGCCAGCAGCCGCGGGGCGGGCACAGATACGCAGTATTTT
CDR3aa: CASSRGAGTDTQYF
abundance: .
v_gene: TRBV7-3
d_gene: .
j_gene: TRBJ2-3